This TCR beta chain was sequenced in a study of tissue T cells after allogeneic stem cell transplantation. In the case of this clone: Its antigen is as yet unknown. Gene and germline names: mouse. The read terminates 1 residue ahead of where the CDR3 ends, so the germline J gene completes it.

CDR1 is KGHPV and CDR2 is FQNQEV in the germline V gene (reference sequence). Trimming removed 0 bases from V and 0 bases from J, with 2 bases in between. The CDR3 consists of 13 residues. Documented time point: mouse harvest day 14 after allogeneic transplant. Tail vein injection delivered 10^7 T-cell-depleted bone marrow cells and 10^6 splenic CD5+ T cells. TCRdb's copy holds only in-frame clones and misses some; the assay was immunoSEQ multiplex PCR. Of fewer than 3,500 clones detected, about half appear once; the ten largest clones hold roughly 35%. Study conclusions and caveats: Motif-based clustering found tissue-specific repertoire signatures shared across patients, though few clones were shared. Tissue-detected TCR repertoire was only partly captured by blood and spleen T cells.

J is TRBJ1-1 and V is TRBV26; no definite D call. Sequenced: gut tissue. This sequence was found in a female BALB/c mouse given C57BL/6 T cells with graft-versus-host disease after an allogeneic hematopoietic cell transplant. CDR3 sequence reads: CASSLSANTEVFF. Partial CDR3 DNA: TGTGCCAGCAGTCTGTCGGCAAACACAGAAGTCTTC.